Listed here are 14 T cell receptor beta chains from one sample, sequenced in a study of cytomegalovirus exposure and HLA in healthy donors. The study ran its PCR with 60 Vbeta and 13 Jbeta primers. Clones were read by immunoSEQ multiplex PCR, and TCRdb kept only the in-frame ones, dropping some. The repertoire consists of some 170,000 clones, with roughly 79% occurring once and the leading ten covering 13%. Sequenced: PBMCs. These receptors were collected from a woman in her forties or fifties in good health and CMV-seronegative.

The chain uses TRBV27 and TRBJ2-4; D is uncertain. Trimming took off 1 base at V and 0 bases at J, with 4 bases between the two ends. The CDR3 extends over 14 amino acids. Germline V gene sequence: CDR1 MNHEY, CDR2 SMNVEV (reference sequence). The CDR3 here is CASSLCLAKNIQYF. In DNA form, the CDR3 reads TGTGCCAGCAGTTTATGTCTAGCCAAAAACATTCAGTACTTC.

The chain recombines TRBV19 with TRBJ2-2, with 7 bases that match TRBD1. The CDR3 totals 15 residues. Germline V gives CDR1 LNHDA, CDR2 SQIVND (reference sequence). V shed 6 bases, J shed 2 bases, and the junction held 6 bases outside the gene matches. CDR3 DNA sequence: TGTGCCAGTAGCCACGACAGGGATAACACCGGGGAGCTGTTTTTT. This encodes CASSHDRDNTGELFF. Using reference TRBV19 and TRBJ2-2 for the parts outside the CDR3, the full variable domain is DGGITQSPKYLFRKEGQNVTLSCEQNLNHDAMYWYRQDPGQGLRLIYYSQIVNDFQKGDIAEGYSVSREKKESFPLTVTSAQKNPTAFYLCASSHDRDNTGELFFGEGSRLTVL.

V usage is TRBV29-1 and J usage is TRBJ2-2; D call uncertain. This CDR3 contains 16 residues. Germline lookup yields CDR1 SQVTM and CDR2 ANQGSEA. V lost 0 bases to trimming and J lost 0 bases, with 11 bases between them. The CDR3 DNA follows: TGCAGCGTTGAAGATCGCACAGTAACGAACACCGGGGAGCTGTTTTTT. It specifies CSVEDRTVTNTGELFF.

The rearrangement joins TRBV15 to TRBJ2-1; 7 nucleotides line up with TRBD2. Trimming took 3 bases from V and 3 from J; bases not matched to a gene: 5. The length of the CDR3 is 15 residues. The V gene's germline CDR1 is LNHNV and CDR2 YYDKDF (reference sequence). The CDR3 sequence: CATSRERGLYNEQFF. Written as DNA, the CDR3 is TGTGCCACCAGCAGGGAGCGGGGACTCTACAATGAGCAGTTCTTC.

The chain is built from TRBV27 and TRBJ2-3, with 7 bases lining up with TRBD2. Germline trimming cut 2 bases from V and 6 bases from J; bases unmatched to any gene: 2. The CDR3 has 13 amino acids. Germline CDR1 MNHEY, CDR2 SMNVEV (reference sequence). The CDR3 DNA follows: TGTGCCAGCAGTTTAGCGGGGGTTGATACGCAGTATTTT. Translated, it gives CASSLAGVDTQYF.

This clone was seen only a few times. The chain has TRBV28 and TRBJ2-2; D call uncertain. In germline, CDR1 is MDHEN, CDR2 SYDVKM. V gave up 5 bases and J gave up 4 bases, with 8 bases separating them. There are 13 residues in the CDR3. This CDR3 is CASSSFGTGELFF. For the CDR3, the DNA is TGTGCCAGCAGTAGTTTCGGCACCGGGGAGCTGTTTTTT.

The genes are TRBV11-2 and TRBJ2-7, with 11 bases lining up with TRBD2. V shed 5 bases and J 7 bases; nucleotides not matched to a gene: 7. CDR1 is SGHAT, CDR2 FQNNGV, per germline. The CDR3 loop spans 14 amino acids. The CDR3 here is CASSRGVAGGEQYF. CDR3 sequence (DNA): TGTGCCAGCAGCCGTGGAGTAGCGGGAGGGGAGCAGTACTTC.

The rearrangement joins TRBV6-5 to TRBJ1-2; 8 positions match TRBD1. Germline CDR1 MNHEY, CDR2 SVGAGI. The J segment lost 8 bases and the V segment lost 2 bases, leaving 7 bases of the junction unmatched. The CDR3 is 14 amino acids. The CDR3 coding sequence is TGTGCCAGCAGTTACGGGACAGGAAGGCGAGGCTACACCTTC. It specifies CASSYGTGRRGYTF.

In DNA, the CDR3 is TGTGCCAGTAGTATAGATCAAGGGACAGGGGTTTTGGATGAGCAGTTCTTC. Translated, it gives CASSIDQGTGVLDEQFF. The chain links TRBV19 to TRBJ2-1; 10 nucleotides match TRBD1. This CDR3 has 17 amino acids. Trimming cost V 0 bases and J 8 bases; bases outside gene matches: 10. Germline CDR1 LNHDA, CDR2 SQIVND (reference sequence).

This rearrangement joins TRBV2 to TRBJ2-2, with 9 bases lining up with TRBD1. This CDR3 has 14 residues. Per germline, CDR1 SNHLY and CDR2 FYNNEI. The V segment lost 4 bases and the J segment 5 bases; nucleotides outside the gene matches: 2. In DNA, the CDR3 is TGTGCCAGCAGTGGACAGGGGGAGACCGGGGAGCTGTTTTTT. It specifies CASSGQGETGELFF.

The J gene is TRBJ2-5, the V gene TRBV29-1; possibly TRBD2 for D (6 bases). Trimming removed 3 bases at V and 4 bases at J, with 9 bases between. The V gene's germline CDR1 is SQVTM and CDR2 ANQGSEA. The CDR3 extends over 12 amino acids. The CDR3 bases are TGCAGCGTTGACGAGGGAGGAGAGACCCAGTACTTC. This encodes CSVDEGGETQYF.

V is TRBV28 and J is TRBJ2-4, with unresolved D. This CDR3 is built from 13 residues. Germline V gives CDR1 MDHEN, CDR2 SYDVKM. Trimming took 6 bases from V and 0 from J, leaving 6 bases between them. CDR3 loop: CASSPLAKNIQYF. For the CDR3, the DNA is TGTGCCAGCAGCCCGTTAGCCAAAAACATTCAGTACTTC.

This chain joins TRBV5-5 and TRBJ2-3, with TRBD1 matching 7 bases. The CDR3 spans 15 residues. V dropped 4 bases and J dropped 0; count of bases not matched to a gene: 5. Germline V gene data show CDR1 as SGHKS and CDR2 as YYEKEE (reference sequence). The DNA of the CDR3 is TGTGCCAGCAGCCGTGGACAGGATAGCACAGATACGCAGTATTTT. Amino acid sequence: CASSRGQDSTDTQYF. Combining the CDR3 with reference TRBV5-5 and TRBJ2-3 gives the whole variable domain DAGVTQSPTHLIKTRGQQVTLRCSPISGHKSVSWYQQVLGQGPQFIFQYYEKEERGRGNFPDRFSARQFPNYSSELNVNALLLGDSALYLCASSRGQDSTDTQYFGPGTRLTVL.

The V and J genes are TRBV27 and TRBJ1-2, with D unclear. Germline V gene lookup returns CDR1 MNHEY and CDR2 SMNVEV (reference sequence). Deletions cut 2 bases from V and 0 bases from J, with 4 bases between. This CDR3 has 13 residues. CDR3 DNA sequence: TGTGCCAGCAGTTTAGGAGCTAACTATGGCTACACCTTC. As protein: CASSLGANYGYTF.